Below are 9 T cell receptor beta chains sequenced from a single sample in a study of T cells after yellow fever vaccination. MiXCR was run by TCRdb on the 5' RACE reads, yielding one entry per CDR3 protein. This repertoire shows 120,000 to 150,000 distinct CDR3 sequences, 7.7% found once; its top ten account for about 0.73%. Sequencing was performed on CD4+ T cells sorted from PBMCs, taken 5 days after the yellow fever booster vaccination. The receptors here all came from a man aged 30 to 39 who received the YFV17D yellow fever vaccine.

Many counts were recorded for this clonotype. This rearrangement joins TRBV5-6 to TRBJ2-7, with D perhaps being TRBD1 or TRBD2 (5 bases each). The CDR3 loop spans 17 amino acids. The ends were cut back, 1 base at V and 5 bases at J, with 22 bases in the middle. CDR1 and CDR2 (germline): SGHDT, YYEEEE. CDR3 sequence: CASSLRDHPGGFDEQYF. DNA of the CDR3: TGTGCCAGCAGCTTGAGGGACCACCCCGGAGGATTTGACGAGCAGTACTTC.

This clonotype was detected many times. J is TRBJ2-5 and V is TRBV5-1; no definite D call. The V end lost 0 bases, the J end lost 4 bases, and 7 bases lay between the germline ends. The CDR3 contains 13 residues. CDR1 and CDR2 from the germline V gene are SGHRS and YFSETQ. The CDR3 DNA follows: TGCGCCAGCAGCTTGGATGTAGGAGAGACCCAGTACTTC. The encoded protein is CASSLDVGETQYF.

This clonotype has ten or more counts. V gene TRBV7-3 combines with J gene TRBJ2-2; D unresolved. This CDR3 has 12 amino acids. V lost 3 bases, J lost 5 bases, and 4 bases lay in between. Per germline, CDR1 SGHTA and CDR2 FQGTGA. The CDR3 protein is CASSFETGELFF. For the CDR3, the DNA is TGTGCCAGCAGCTTCGAGACCGGGGAGCTGTTTTTT.

This clonotype was seen ten or more times. The chain is built from TRBV20-1 and TRBJ2-3; 13 bases are shared with TRBD2. Germline values: CDR1 DFQATT, CDR2 SNEGSKA (reference sequence). This CDR3 region has 15 residues. Germline trimming cut 3 bases from V and 5 bases from J; bases unmatched to any gene: 5. CDR3 sequence (DNA): TGCAGTGCTAGGGGACTAGCGGGATTCCTAGATACGCAGTATTTT. This gives the protein CSARGLAGFLDTQYF.

This clonotype appeared many times. The J gene is TRBJ2-6, the V gene TRBV28; possibly TRBD2 for D (5 bases). Germline loops: CDR1 MDHEN, CDR2 SYDVKM. This CDR3 has 17 residues. V lost 2 bases and J 0 bases, leaving 11 bases between the germline ends. This CDR3 is CASSLGGLHSGANVLTF. The CDR3 nucleotides read TGTGCCAGCAGTTTAGGAGGACTTCACTCTGGGGCCAACGTCCTGACTTTC.

Ten or more counts support this clonotype. The gene calls are TRBV5-1 and TRBJ2-7, with D maybe TRBD1 (6 bases). CDR3 size: 13 residues. Germline lookup yields CDR1 SGHRS and CDR2 YFSETQ. Trimming stripped 5 bases from V and 5 bases from J, with 14 bases between. CDR3 DNA sequence: TGCGCCAGCAGACCAGTACAGGGAAACGAGCAGTACTTC. This encodes CASRPVQGNEQYF.

This clonotype has ten or more counts. This sequence joins TRBV6-5 and TRBJ1-2, with D maybe TRBD1 (6 bases). Trimming removed 0 bases at V and 8 bases at J, with 10 bases between. CDR3 size: 13 residues. The germline V gene encodes CDR1 MNHEY and CDR2 SVGAGI. CDR3 nucleotide sequence: TGTGCCAGCAGTTACTCGGCGGGACACGGCTACACCTTC. Its protein product is CASSYSAGHGYTF.

This clonotype has at least ten counts. This chain links TRBV20-1 with TRBJ2-2; possibly TRBD1 for D (5 bases). The ends were cut back, 0 bases at V and 4 bases at J, with 9 bases in the middle. This CDR3 contains 14 residues. In germline, CDR1 is DFQATT, CDR2 SNEGSKA (reference sequence). CDR3: CSARDRTTTGELFF. CDR3 sequence (DNA): TGCAGTGCTAGAGATAGGACAACCACCGGGGAGCTGTTTTTT.

This clonotype has a count of ten or more. This chain joins TRBV5-1 and TRBJ2-3; either TRBD1 or TRBD2 may fit D (5 bases each). V was clipped by 0 bases and J by 6 bases, with 17 bases between them. Germline V gene lookup returns CDR1 SGHRS and CDR2 YFSETQ. The CDR3 loop spans 16 amino acids. The CDR3 DNA sequence: TGCGCCAGCAGCTTGGCCGGGGCGCGAATCGGGGATACGCAGTATTTT. Its protein product is CASSLAGARIGDTQYF.